This TCR beta chain was observed in a study of T cells in Graves' hyperthyroidism and ophthalmopathy. Study information: Peripheral blood was taken when the disease was first diagnosed, before any treatment began.

Findings and caveats of the study: Within blood appeared most thyroid clonotypes that had expanded above 0.001.

CDR1 and CDR2 (germline): SGDLS, YYNGEE. The CDR3 loop spans 15 amino acids. The trim removed 3 bases at V and 5 bases at J, leaving 4 bases unmatched. Diagnoses rested on clinical symptoms, serum thyroxine and TRAb, thyroid ultrasound and orbital computed tomography. PBMCs stemmed from around 9.3 ml fresh peripheral blood. Details on this clonotype: Its antigen remains unknown.

Amplified TCR beta CDR3 regions came from RNA transcripts. HTBI primers were employed in a first-round RT-PCR of the TCR CDR3. TCRdb fed the multiplex PCR reads into MiXCR, producing one record per CDR3 protein. The sample records hundreds of thousands of distinct CDR3 sequences, about 14% being singletons. The source is a woman between 50 and 59 years old with Graves' ophthalmopathy. The rearrangement links TRBV9 to TRBJ2-2; 10 bases map to TRBD1. Sequenced material: blood. The CDR3 reads CASSARQGATGELFF. The CDR3 DNA reads TGTGCCAGCAGCGCCCGACAGGGGGCAACCGGGGAGCTGTTTTTT.